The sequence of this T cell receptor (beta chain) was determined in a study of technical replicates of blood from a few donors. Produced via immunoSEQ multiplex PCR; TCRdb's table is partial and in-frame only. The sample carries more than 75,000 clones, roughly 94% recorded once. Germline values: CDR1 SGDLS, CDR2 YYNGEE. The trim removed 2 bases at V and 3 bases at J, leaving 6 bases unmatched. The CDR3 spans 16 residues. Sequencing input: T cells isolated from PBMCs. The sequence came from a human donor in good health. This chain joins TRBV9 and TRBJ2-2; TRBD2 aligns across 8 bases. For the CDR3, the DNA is TGTGCCAGCAGCGTCGGGGTAGCGGGATACACCGGGGAGCTGTTTTTT. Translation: CASSVGVAGYTGELFF.